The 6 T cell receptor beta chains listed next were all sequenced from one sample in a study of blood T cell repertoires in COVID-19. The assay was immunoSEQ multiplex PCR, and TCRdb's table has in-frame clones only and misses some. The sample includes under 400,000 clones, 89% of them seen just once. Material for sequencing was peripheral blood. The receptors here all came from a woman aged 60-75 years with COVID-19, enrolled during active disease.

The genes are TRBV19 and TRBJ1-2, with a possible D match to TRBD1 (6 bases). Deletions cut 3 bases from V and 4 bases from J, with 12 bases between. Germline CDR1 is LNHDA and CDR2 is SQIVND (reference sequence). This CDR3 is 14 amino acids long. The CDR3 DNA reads TGTGCCAGTAGTATTAGGGGGTCTGCCTATGGCTACACCTTC. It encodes CASSIRGSAYGYTF.

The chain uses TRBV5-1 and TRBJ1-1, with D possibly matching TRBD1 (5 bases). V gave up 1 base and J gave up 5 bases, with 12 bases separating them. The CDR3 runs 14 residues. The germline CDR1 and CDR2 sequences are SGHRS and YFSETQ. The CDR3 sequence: CASSLRMGGTEAFF. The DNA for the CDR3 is TGCGCCAGCAGCTTGAGAATGGGGGGGACTGAAGCTTTCTTT.

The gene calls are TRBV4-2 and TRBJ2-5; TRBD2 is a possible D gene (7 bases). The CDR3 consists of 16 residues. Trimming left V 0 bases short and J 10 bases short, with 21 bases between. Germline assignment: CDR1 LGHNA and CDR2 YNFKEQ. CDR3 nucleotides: TGTGCCAGCAGCCAAGAGCCTGGGAGGGGGGCGCCGGACCAGTACTTC. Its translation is CASSQEPGRGAPDQYF.

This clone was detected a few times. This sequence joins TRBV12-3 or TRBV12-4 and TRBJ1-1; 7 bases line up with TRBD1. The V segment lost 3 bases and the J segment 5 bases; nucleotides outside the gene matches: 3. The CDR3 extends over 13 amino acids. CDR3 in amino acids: CASSLKQGTEAFF. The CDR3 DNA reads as TGTGCCAGCAGTTTGAAACAGGGGACTGAAGCTTTCTTT.

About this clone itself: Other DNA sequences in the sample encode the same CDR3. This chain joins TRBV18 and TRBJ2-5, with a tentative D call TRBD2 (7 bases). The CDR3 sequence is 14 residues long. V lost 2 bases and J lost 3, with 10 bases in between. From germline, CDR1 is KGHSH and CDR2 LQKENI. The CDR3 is CASSPRGGEETQYF. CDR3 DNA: TGTGCCAGCTCACCAAGGGGGGGAGAAGAGACCCAGTACTTC.

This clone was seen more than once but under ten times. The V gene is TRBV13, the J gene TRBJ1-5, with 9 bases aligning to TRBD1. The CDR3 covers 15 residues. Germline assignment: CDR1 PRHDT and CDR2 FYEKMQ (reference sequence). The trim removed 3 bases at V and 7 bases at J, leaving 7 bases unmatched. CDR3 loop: CASSFMGQGPQPQHF. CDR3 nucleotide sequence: TGTGCCAGCAGCTTCATGGGACAGGGACCCCAGCCCCAGCATTTT. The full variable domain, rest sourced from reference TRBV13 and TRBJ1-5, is AAGVIQSPRHLIKEKRETATLKCYPIPRHDTVYWYQQGPGQDPQFLISFYEKMQSDKGSIPDRFSAQQFSDYHSELNMSSLELGDSALYFCASSFMGQGPQPQHFGDGTRLSIL.